This T cell receptor beta chain is from a study of breast tumors, draining lymph nodes, adjacent tissues. Study outcomes and limitations: Tumor repertoires ranked between lymph nodes and nontumor tissue in diversity, with V and J gene preferences.

Notes on this clonotype: The antigen is not known. The CDR3 end shows no conserved phenylalanine or tryptophan, and so a read error is likely.

One entry per CDR3 protein, called by TCRdb with MiXCR from the multiplex PCR reads. The profile shows fewer than 90,000 distinct CDR3 sequences, around 30% of them singletons. Germline CDR1 is MNHEY and CDR2 is SVGEGT. CDR3 size: 15 residues. V gave up 6 bases and J gave up 2 bases; unmatched junction bases: 8. Breast cancer patients provided tissue from their axillary draining lymph nodes. The clonotype originates from a female donor with breast cancer. Some clones in this sample may be carry-over from other donors' samples. The sequencing sample was made of axillary lymph node tissue. V is TRBV6-2 or TRBV6-3 and J is TRBJ2-5; TRBD2 agrees at 8 bases. CDR3 in DNA: TGTGCCAGCAGAACCATTCGGGGGGGTCAAGAGACCCAGTACCTC. Protein sequence: CASRTIRGGQETQYL.